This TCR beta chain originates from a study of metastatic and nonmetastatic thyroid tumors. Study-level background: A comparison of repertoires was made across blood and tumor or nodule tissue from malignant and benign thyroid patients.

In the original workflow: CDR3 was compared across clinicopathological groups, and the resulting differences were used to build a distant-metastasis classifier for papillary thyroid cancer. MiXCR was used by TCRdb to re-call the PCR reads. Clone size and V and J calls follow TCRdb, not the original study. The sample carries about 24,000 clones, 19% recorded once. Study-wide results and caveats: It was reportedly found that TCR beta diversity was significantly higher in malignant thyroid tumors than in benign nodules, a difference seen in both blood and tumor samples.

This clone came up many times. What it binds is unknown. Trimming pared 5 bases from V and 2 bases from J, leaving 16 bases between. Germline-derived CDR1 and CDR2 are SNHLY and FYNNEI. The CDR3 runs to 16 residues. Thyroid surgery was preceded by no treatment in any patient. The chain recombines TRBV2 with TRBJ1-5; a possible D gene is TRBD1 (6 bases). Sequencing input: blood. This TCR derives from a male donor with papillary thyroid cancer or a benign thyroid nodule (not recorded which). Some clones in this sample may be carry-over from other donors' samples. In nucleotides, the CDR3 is TGTGCCAGCAGTCGAGCTACAGGGAACGGCAATCAGCCCCAGCATTTT. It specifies CASSRATGNGNQPQHF.